This TCR beta chain was documented in a study of T cell responses to AZD1222 COVID-19 vaccine. Per germline, CDR1 SGHAT and CDR2 FQNNGV. Trimming cost V 8 bases and J 6 bases; bases outside gene matches: 11. This CDR3 spans 15 amino acids. Produced via immunoSEQ multiplex PCR; TCRdb's table is partial and in-frame only. The data hold approximately 110,000 clones, with roughly 91% observed a single time. The chain combines TRBV11-2 with TRBJ2-1; 9 bases are a match to TRBD2. The specimen was peripheral blood, collected on day 0 of AZD1222 vaccination. The TCR comes from an adult in good health. CDR3 sequence: CASGGGGLFGNEQFF. The CDR3 bases are TGTGCCAGCGGCGGGGGGGGCCTGTTCGGCAATGAGCAGTTCTTC.